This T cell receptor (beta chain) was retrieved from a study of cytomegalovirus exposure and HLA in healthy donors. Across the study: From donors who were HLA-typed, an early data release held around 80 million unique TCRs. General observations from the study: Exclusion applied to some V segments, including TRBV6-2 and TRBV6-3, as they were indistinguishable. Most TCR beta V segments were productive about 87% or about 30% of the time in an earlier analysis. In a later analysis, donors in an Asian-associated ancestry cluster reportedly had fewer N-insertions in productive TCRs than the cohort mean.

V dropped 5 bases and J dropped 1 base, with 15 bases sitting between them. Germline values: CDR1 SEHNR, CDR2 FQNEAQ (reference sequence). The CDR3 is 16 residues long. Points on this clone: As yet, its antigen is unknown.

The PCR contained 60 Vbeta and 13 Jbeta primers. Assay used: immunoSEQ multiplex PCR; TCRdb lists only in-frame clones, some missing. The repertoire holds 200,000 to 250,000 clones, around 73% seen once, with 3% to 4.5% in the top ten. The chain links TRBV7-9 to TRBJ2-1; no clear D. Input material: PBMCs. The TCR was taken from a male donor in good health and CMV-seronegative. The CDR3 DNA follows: TGTGCCAGCAGCCCAAAAATCGGTCCGTCCTACAATGAGCAGTTCTTC. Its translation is CASSPKIGPSYNEQFF.